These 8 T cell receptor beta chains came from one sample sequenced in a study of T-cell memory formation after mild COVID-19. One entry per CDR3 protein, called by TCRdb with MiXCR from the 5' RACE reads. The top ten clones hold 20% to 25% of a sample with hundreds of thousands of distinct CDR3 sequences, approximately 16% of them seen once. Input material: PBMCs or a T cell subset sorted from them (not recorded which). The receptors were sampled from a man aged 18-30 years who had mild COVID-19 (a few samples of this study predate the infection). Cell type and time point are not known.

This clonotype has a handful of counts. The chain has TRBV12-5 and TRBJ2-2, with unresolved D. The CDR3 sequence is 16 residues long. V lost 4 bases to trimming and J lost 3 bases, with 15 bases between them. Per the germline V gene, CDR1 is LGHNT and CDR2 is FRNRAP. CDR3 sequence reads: CASGSWSSGHTGELFF. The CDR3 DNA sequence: TGTGCTAGTGGTTCTTGGTCTTCCGGGCACACCGGGGAGCTGTTTTTT.

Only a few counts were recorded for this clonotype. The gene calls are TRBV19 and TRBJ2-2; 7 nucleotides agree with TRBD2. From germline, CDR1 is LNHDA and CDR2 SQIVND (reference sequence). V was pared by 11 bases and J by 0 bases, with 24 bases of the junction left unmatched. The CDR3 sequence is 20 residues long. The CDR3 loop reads CAFQNGGIAGISANTGELFF. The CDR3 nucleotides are TGTGCCTTCCAGAACGGGGGAATAGCGGGCATCTCTGCGAACACCGGGGAGCTGTTTTTT.

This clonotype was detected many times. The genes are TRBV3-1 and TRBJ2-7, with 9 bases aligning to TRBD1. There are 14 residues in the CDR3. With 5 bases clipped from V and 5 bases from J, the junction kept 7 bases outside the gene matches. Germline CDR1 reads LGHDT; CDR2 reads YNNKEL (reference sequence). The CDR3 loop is CASSAWDRVNEQYF. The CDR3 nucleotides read TGTGCCAGCAGCGCATGGGACAGGGTGAACGAGCAGTACTTC.

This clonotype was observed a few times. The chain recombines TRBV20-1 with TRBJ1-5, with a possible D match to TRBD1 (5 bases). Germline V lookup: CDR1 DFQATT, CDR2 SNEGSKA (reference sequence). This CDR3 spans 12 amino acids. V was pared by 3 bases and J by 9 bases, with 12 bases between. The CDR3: CSAREGFSPQHF. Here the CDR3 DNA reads TGCAGTGCTAGGGAGGGGTTCTCGCCCCAGCATTTT.

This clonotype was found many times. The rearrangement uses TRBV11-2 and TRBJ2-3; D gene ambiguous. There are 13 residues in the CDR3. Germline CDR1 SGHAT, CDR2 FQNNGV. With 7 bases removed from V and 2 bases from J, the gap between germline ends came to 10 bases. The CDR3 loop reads CASTGLYTDTQYF. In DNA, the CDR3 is TGTGCCAGCACAGGCCTATACACAGATACGCAGTATTTT.

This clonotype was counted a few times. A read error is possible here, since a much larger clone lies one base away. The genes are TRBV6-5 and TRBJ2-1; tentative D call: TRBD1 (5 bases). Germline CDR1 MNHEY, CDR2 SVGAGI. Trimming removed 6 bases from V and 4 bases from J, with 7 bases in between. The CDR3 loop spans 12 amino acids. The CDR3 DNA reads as TGTGCCAGCAGATCAGGGTACAATGAGCAGTTCTTC. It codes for CASRSGYNEQFF.

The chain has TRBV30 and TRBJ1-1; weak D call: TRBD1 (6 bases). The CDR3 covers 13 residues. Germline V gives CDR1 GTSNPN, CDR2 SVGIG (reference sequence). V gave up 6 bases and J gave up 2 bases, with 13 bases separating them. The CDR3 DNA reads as TGTGCCTGCAGTACAGGGTCCAACACTGAAGCTTTCTTT. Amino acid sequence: CACSTGSNTEAFF. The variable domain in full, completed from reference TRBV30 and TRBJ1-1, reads SQTIHQWPATLVQPVGSPLSLECTVEGTSNPNLYWYRQAAGRGLQLLFYSVGIGQISSEVPQNLSASRPQDRQFILSSKKLLLSDSGFYLCACSTGSNTEAFFGQGTRLTVV.

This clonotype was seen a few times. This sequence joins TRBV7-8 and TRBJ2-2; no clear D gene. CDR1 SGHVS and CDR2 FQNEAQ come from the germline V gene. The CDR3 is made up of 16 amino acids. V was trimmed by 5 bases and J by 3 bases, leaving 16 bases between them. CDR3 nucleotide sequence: TGTGCCAGCAGCCTAACGGGCCCAGTCTACACCGGGGAGCTGTTTTTT. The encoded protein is CASSLTGPVYTGELFF.